Shown below are 5 T cell receptor beta chains from a single sample sequenced in a study of blood T cell repertoires in COVID-19. Generated by immunoSEQ multiplex PCR, the TCRdb table keeps only in-frame clones and is missing some. The sample includes around 160,000 clones, roughly 79% seen only once; the top ten take roughly 8.4%. The sample comprised peripheral blood. These receptors were obtained from a human donor with acute or convalescent COVID-19. The donor label of this sample is uncertain.

The chain couples TRBV7-8 to TRBJ1-2; TRBD1 matches 8 bases. The V gene end was trimmed by 0 bases and the J gene end by 3 bases; junction bases not matched to a gene: 3. This CDR3 has 15 residues. Germline V CDR1 and CDR2: SGHVS, FQNEAQ. DNA of the CDR3: TGTGCCAGCAGCTTAGCGACAGGGGATTACTATGGCTACACCTTC. Amino acids: CASSLATGDYYGYTF.

The V gene is TRBV6-2 or TRBV6-3, the J gene TRBJ2-7; 8 bases map to TRBD1. The CDR3 has 15 amino acids. Germline CDR1 and CDR2: MNHEY and SVGEGT. The ends lost 2 bases at V and 3 bases at J; junction bases unmatched: 6. For the CDR3, the DNA is TGTGCCAGCAGTTACAATCCAGGGGGCGGCTACGAGCAGTACGTC. It codes for CASSYNPGGGYEQYV.

CDR3 in DNA: TGTGCCAGCAGCCAAGCGAACCGCCGAGGGGGCTCTGGGGCCAACGTCCTGACTTTC. Encoded protein: CASSQANRRGGSGANVLTF. This chain joins TRBV3-1 (or the pseudogene TRBV3-2) and TRBJ2-6; a possible D gene is TRBD1 (6 bases). Germline V gives CDR1 LGHDT, CDR2 YNNKEL (reference sequence). The CDR3 is 19 amino acids. V lost 1 base and J lost 0, with 16 bases in between.

This clone was counted a few times. The chain carries TRBV2 and TRBJ1-4; TRBD1 matches at 7 bases. The length of the CDR3 is 14 residues. CDR1 is SNHLY, CDR2 FYNNEI, per germline. Losses at the gene ends were 8 bases for V and 1 base for J; bases not matched to a gene: 4. For the CDR3, the DNA is TGTGCCAGCGGTAACAGGGGAACTAATGAAAAACTGTTTTTT. It yields the protein CASGNRGTNEKLFF.

J is TRBJ1-2 and V is TRBV7-2, with no clear D. This CDR3 comprises 12 residues. Germline V gives CDR1 SGHTA, CDR2 FQGNSA. V gave up 4 bases and J gave up 8 bases, with 11 bases separating them. The CDR3, as DNA: TGTGCCAGCAGCTCCTCCCGGAGGGGCTACACCTTC. Its translation is CASSSSRRGYTF.